This T cell receptor (beta chain) appears in the sequencing data of a study of beta chain features in type 1 diabetes. Study summary: Patients shared similar age, gender and cell yields with healthy donors. Study findings and constraints: The naive, central memory and Treg TCRB repertoires looked more alike in patients than they did in healthy donors. For Type 1 diabetes patients, all four CD4+ subsets carried TCRB CDR3s that were moderately but significantly shorter. Patients and controls would be equally affected if PCR favored shorter templates.

This clone was observed a handful of times. Its antigen is undetermined. Reverse transcription of all isolated RNA meant that expressed TCRB transcripts were sequenced. Some clones are missing from TCRdb's copy, which holds only in-frame ones; the method was immunoSEQ multiplex PCR. Of about 700,000 clones in the sample, about an eighth were seen once. Sorted CD4+ subsets: naive, central memory, regulatory, stem cell-like memory (CD45RO/CCR7/CD25/CD127/CD95/CD27 panel). J was trimmed by 5 bases and V by 2 bases; bases with no gene match: 3. Germline-derived CDR1 and CDR2 are SGHTA and FQGTGA. There are 15 residues in the CDR3.

Source material: naive CD4+ T cells from blood. The chain carries TRBV7-3 and TRBJ2-2, with 9 bases that match TRBD1. The receptor's source is a man aged 18 to 35 with type 1 diabetes. The CDR3 nucleotides read TGTGCCAGCAGCTTAGGGACAGGGACAACCGGGGAGCTGTTTTTT. Translating gives CASSLGTGTTGELFF.